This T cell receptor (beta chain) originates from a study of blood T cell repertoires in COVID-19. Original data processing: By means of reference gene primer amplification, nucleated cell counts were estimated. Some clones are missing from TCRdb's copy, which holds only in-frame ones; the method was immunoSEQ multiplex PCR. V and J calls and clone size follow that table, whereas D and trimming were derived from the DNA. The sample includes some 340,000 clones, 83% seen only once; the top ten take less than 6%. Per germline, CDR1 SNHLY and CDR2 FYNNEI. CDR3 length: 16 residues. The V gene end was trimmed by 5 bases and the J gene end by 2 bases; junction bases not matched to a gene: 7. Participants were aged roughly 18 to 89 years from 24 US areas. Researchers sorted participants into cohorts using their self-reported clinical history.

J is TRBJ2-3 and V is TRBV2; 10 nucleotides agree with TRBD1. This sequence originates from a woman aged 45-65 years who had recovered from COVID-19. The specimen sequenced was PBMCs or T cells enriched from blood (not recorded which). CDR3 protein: CASSTTGQGITDTQYF. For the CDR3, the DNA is TGTGCCAGCAGTACCACGGGACAGGGGATCACAGATACGCAGTATTTT.